The 8 T cell receptor beta chains below all came from one sample that was sequenced in a study of regulatory T cells in long-lasting Graves disease (dated by TCRdb to the early 2020s). The intended sense of this specimen's time point label: persistent/refractory GD, antithyroid drugs over 5 years with positive TRAb. For both TCR sequencing and RNA sequencing, RNA was extracted from PBMCs in TRIzol. Library prep was done by multiplex PCR. TCRdb shows the sequencer as Illumina HiSeq 4000. CDR3 regions were amplified by Arm-PCR with iRepertoire HTBI primers to construct TCR beta libraries. Clones were called with MiXCR by TCRdb after fastp trimmed the public reads at Q25, and only in-frame beta chains were retained. Records with the same CDR3 protein are collapsed into one entry carrying the most frequent genes and DNA. The sample data list under 450,000 distinct CDR3 sequences, and 23% of these were observed just once. The ten largest account for 28% of the sample.

This specimen consisted of peripheral blood mononuclear cells (PBMCs), obtained when the disease was refractory, from a patient treated with antithyroid drugs. All receptors come from a woman aged 40 to 50 with Graves disease. Donor details come from another sample of the same person, matched by shared clones.

This clonotype was detected many times. DNA of the CDR3: TGCAGTGCTAGCCGGGACAGGGGTCCACCCCTCCACTTT. Translated: CSASRDRGPPLHF. The chain carries TRBV20-1 and TRBJ1-6; 10 bases line up with TRBD1. The CDR3 runs to 13 residues. Looked up from germline, CDR1 is DFQATT and CDR2 is SNEGSKA (reference sequence). V was clipped by 3 bases and J by 11 bases; unmatched bases: 4.

This clonotype has more than one count but fewer than ten. V usage is TRBV20-1 and J usage is TRBJ1-1; D unclear. The CDR3 has 14 residues. Germline CDR1 DFQATT, CDR2 SNEGSKA (reference sequence). The V and J ends lost 3 bases and 3 bases respectively, with 14 bases between them. For the CDR3, the DNA is TGCAGTGCTAGTGGGCCTCGGGCGGACACTGAAGCTTTCTTT. Protein: CSASGPRADTEAFF.

This clonotype has just a few counts. Being one base from a much bigger clone, this may be a read error. The genes are TRBV12-3 or TRBV12-4 and TRBJ2-5, with D possibly matching TRBD2 (5 bases). This CDR3 region has 13 residues. Trimming took 4 bases from V and 6 from J, leaving 12 bases between them. CDR3 region: CASSSPGLKTQYF. CDR3 bases: TGTGCCAGCAGTTCACCAGGACTGAAGACCCAGTACTTC.

This clonotype has a handful of counts. This sequence joins TRBV30 and TRBJ2-2, with D perhaps TRBD2 (5 bases). Germline V gives CDR1 GTSNPN, CDR2 SVGIG (reference sequence). The CDR3 totals 15 residues. Between the trimmed V and J ends, which lost 0 bases and 4 bases, there was a span of 12 bases. The DNA for the CDR3 is TGTGCCTGGAGTGTACCCGGGGTAGTCACCGGGGAGCTGTTTTTT. Protein sequence: CAWSVPGVVTGELFF.

Remarks on this clonotype: A much larger clone differs from this one at a single base, so this may be a read error. This sequence joins TRBV28 and TRBJ2-7, with 12 bases identical to TRBD2. The CDR3 runs to 15 residues. Germline assignment: CDR1 MDHEN and CDR2 SYDVKM. Germline trimming cut 6 bases from V and 0 bases from J; bases unmatched to any gene: 3. DNA of the CDR3: TGTGCCAGCAGGGAGACTAGCGGGAGCTCCTACGAGCAGTACTTC. This sequence encodes CASRETSGSSYEQYF.

This clonotype has only a few counts. V is TRBV5-1 and J is TRBJ1-2, with TRBD1 identical over 7 bases. The CDR3 spans 14 residues. With V trimmed by 0 bases and J by 3 bases, 2 bases remained unmatched. CDR1 and CDR2 (germline): SGHRS, YFSETQ. This CDR3 is CASSLGDSDYGYTF. The CDR3 DNA follows: TGCGCCAGCAGCTTGGGGGACAGCGACTATGGCTACACCTTC. The variable domain in full, completed from reference TRBV5-1 and TRBJ1-2, reads KAGVTQTPRYLIKTRGQQVTLSCSPISGHRSVSWYQQTPGQGLQFLFEYFSETQRNKGNFPGRFSGRQFSNSRSEMNVSTLELGDSALYLCASSLGDSDYGYTFGSGTRLTVV.

The rearrangement links TRBV27 to TRBJ2-7, with 12 positions matching TRBD2. CDR3 length: 14 amino acids. V gave up 8 bases and J gave up 0 bases; unmatched junction bases: 2. Germline values: CDR1 MNHEY, CDR2 SMNVEV (reference sequence). The CDR3 loop is CASGLAGSSYEQYF. The CDR3 coding sequence is TGTGCCAGCGGACTAGCGGGGTCCTCCTACGAGCAGTACTTC.

This clonotype has a single count. This sequence joins TRBV7-8 and TRBJ2-1; TRBD2 agrees at 11 bases. CDR1 and CDR2 (germline): SGHVS, FQNEAQ. The CDR3 sequence is 17 residues long. The junction had 12 bases not matched to a gene; V was cut back by 2 bases and J by 9 bases. The CDR3 DNA is TGTGCCAGCAGCTTAAACCTAGCGGGAGGTGGGGGGCTTGAGCAGTTCTTC. Residues: CASSLNLAGGGGLEQFF.